This TCR beta chain was found in a study of Ad26.COV2.S vaccination and SARS-CoV-2 variants (dated by TCRdb to the early 2020s). Notes on the research overall: Vaccine-arm donors came from COV1001, a multicentre, randomized, double-blind, placebo-controlled phase I-IIa trial of Ad26.COV2.S in healthy adults. Ad26.COV2.S was administered intramuscularly at a dose of 5x10^10 or 1x10^11 viral particles, either as one shot or as two shots given 56 days apart. The specificity and breadth of SARS-CoV-2-reactive T cell receptors after Ad26.COV2.S vaccination were assessed by TCRbeta repertoire sequencing. A total of approximately 32 samples were included in the TCR-sequenced set, comprising around 19 Ad26.COV2.S vaccine recipients, 5 placebo recipients and 8 SARS-CoV-2 convalescent individuals. Participants in the trial were split at random into five groups of five each, receiving low-dose or high-dose Ad26.COV2.S once or twice, or else placebo on both occasions. Investigators did not know the trial group allocation while performing experiments and assessing outcomes. The paper's findings and limits, for the study overall: According to the authors, total T cell responses may have been underestimated by the TCR breadth and depth analyses. Spike-specific TCR breadth was higher in Ad26.COV2.S recipients than in placebo recipients (P = 0.0014). Substantial breadth of spike-specific CD8+ and CD4+ T cell responses was reported after vaccination. Comparing responses between vaccine doses or regimens was not something the study was powered to do. Comparable non-spike TCR breadth was observed between vaccine and placebo recipients, consistent with only spike being contained in the vaccine.

As for this clone: Its antigen is still unknown. One base away there is no much larger clone; base qualities are not given.

Per the publication, the treatment or condition label means: about 20 received Ad26.COV2.S at low or high dose, single or two shots; 5 received placebo; per-sample allocation not given. Repertoires of vaccine and placebo recipients were sequenced from samples taken on day 63 after the first injection. Between 29 July and 7 August 2020, Cohort 1b enrolled about two dozen adults aged 18-55 years at one site in Boston, USA. As a vaccine, Ad26.COV2.S was a replication-incompetent adenovirus type 26 vector that expressed a prefusion-stabilized SARS-CoV-2 spike protein derived from the original Wuhan strain. Deletion took 0 bases off V and 3 bases off J, with a span of 12 bases between the germline ends. Reading from cysteine to phenylalanine, the CDR3 counts 15 amino acids. The read is trimmed to its CDR3 DNA, 45 bases read in frame from base 1. CDR1 and CDR2 are read off the germline V gene (reference sequence) as SGHNT and YYREEE.

The immunoSEQ Assay was the method used to sequence TCRbeta CDR3 regions. After extraction, genomic DNA underwent amplification by bias-controlled multiplex PCR, followed by high-throughput sequencing. Under the source paper's analysis protocol: To quantify the absolute abundance of each unique TCRbeta CDR3 region, sequences were collapsed and filtered. T cell fraction was estimated by normalization of TCRbeta template counts to usable DNA, with usable DNA being measured through amplification of reference genes present in all nucleated cells. Repertoire TCRs were annotated as SARS-CoV-2-specific when V gene, CDR3 amino acid sequence and J gene were exactly matched to a known reactive TCR set. MIRA supplied the reference SARS-CoV-2 TCR set, which was filtered for enrichment in COVID-19-positive ImmuneCODE repertoires so that public or cross-reactive TCRs were removed. Based on the MIRA antigens, annotated TCRs were further analysed at the level of specific ORF or position within ORF. Breadth was defined as the number of annotated unique rearrangements divided by the total number of unique productive rearrangements, and depth was defined as the summed frequency of the annotated unique rearrangements. TCR breadth was compared between groups using two-sided Wilcoxon rank-sum tests. TCRdb retrieved this table from immuneACCESS and kept in-frame rearrangements only. Not all clones are present; in checked studies, unresolved V genes account for under half, and no reason is known for the remainder. That table furnishes V, J and clone size, whereas the DNA furnished D and trimming. The sample profile shows hundreds of thousands of clones; about 90% of them were found once. Over 1.3% of the sample belongs to the ten largest clones.

The input for sequencing was peripheral blood, taken in a trial of Ad26.COV2.S vaccine versus placebo. This chain joins TRBV5-4 to TRBJ2-5; the D segment could be TRBD2, given 6 matching bases. This receptor was obtained from a person aged 18-65 years who received the Ad26.COV2.S COVID-19 vaccine or a placebo. CDR3 loop: CASSLASWREETQYF. In nucleotide form, the sequence is TGTGCCAGCAGCTTGGCCTCCTGGAGGGAAGAGACCCAGTACTTC.